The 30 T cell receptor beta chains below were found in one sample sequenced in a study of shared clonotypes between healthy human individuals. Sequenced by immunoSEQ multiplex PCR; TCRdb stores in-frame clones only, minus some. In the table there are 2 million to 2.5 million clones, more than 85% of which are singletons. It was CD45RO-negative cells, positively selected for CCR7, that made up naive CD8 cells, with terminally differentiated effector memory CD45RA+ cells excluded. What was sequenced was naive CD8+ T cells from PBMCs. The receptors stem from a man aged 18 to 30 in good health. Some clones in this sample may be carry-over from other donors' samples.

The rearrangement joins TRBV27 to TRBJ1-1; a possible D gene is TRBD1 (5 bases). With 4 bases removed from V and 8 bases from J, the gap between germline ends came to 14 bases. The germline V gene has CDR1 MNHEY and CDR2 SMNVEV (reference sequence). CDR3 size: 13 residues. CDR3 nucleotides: TGTGCCAGCAGTTGGGGCACCCGTAGGGAAGCTTTCTTT. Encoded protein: CASSWGTRREAFF.

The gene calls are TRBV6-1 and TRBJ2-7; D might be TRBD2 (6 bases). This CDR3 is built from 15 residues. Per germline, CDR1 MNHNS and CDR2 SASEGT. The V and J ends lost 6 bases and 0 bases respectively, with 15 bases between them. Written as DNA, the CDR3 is TGTGCCAGCAGGGAAAGGGAGGTTTTCTCCTACGAGCAGTACTTC. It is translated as CASREREVFSYEQYF.

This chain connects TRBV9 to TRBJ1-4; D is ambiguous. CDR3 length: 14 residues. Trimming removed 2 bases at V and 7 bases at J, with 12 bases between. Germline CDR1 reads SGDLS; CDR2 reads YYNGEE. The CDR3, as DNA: TGTGCCAGCAGCGTGGGAGGGATCGCTGAAAAACTGTTTTTT. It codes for CASSVGGIAEKLFF.

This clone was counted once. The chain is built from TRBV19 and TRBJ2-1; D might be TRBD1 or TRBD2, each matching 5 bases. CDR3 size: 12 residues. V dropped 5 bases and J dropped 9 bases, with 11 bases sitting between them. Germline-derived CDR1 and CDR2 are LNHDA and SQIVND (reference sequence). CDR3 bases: TGTGCCAGTAGTGGGGGTGGAGGTGAGCAGTTCTTC. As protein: CASSGGGGEQFF.

CDR3 sequence: CASSQDTGQVSSYEQYF. CDR3 DNA: TGTGCCAGCAGCCAAGATACGGGGCAGGTGAGCTCCTACGAGCAGTACTTC. The chain has TRBV7-9 and TRBJ2-7; D may be TRBD1 or TRBD2 (5 bases each). The V gene's germline CDR1 is SEHNR and CDR2 FQNEAQ (reference sequence). CDR3 length equals 17 residues. The V end was cut by 5 bases, the J end by 0 bases, with 20 bases between.

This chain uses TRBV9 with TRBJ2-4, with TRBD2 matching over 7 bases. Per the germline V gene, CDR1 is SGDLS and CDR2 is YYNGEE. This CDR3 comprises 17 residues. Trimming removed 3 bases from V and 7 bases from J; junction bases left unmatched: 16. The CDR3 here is CASSAGSGGSVGNIQYF. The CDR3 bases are TGTGCCAGCAGCGCCGGGTCGGGAGGATCGGTGGGGAACATTCAGTACTTC.

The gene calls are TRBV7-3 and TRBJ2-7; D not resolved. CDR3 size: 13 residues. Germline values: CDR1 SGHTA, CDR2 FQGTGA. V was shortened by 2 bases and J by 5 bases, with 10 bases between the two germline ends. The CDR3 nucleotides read TGTGCCAGCAGCTTAGATACGGGCCACGAGCAGTACTTC. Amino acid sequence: CASSLDTGHEQYF. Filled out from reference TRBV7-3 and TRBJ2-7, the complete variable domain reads GAGVSQTPSNKVTEKGKYVELRCDPISGHTALYWYRQSLGQGPEFLIYFQGTGAADDSGLPNDRFFAVRPEGSVSTLKIQRTERGDSAVYLCASSLDTGHEQYFGPGTRLTVT.

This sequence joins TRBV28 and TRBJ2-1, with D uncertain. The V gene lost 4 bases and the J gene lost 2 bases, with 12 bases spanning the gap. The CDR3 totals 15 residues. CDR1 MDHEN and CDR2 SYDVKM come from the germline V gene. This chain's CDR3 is CASSSNDPTYNEQFF. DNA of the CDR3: TGTGCCAGCAGTTCAAACGACCCCACCTACAATGAGCAGTTCTTC.

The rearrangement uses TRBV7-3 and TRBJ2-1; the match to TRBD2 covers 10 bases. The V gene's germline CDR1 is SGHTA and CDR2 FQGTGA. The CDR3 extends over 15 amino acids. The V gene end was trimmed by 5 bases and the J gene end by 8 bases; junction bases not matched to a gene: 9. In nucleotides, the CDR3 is TGTGCCAGCAGCCCAATAGCGGGAGGACCACATGAGCAGTTCTTC. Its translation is CASSPIAGGPHEQFF.

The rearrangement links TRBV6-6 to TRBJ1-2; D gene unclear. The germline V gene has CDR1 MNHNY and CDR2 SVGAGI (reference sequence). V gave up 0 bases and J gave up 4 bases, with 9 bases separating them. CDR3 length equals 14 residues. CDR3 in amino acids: CASSYSMGIYGYTF. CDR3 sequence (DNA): TGTGCCAGCAGTTACTCGATGGGAATCTATGGCTACACCTTC.

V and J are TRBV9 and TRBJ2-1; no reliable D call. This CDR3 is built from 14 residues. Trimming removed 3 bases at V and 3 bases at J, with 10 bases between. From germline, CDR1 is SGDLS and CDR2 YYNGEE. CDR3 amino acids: CASSDPARYNEQFF. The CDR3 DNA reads TGTGCCAGCAGCGACCCGGCCCGCTACAATGAGCAGTTCTTC.

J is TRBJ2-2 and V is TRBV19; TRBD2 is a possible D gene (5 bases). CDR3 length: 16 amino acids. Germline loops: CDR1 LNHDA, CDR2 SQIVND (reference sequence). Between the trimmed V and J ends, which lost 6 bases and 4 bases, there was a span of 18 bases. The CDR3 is CASSNLATRGTGELFF. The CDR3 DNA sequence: TGTGCCAGTAGCAACCTAGCTACCCGCGGCACCGGGGAGCTGTTTTTT.

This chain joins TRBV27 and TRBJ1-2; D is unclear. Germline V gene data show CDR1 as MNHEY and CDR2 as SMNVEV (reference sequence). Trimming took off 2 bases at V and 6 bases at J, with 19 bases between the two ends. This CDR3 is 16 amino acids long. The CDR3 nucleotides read TGTGCCAGCAGTTTAGCGAGGGCCTCCCTAAGGCATGGCTACACCTTC. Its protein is CASSLARASLRHGYTF.

CDR3 residues: CASSQFGRGSGYTF. Here the CDR3 DNA reads TGTGCCAGCAGCCAATTTGGCAGGGGGAGCGGCTACACCTTC. The chain uses TRBV14 and TRBJ1-2; TRBD1 matches 7 bases. V trimming: 2 bases; J trimming: 8 bases; junction bases outside the gene matches: 8. The V gene's germline CDR1 is SGHDN and CDR2 FVKESK. The CDR3 spans 14 residues.

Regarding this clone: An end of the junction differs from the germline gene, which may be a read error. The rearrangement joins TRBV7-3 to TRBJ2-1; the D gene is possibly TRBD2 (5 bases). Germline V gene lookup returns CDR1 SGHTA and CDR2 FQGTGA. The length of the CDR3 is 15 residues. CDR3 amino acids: CASSSVAGGLPPQVF. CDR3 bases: TGTGCCAGCAGCTCCGTAGCCGGAGGCCTCCCTCCTCAGGTCTTC.

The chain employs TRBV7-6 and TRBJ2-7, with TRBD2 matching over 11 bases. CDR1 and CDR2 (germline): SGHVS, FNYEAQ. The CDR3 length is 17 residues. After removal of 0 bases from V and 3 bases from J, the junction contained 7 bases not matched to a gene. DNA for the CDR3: TGTGCCAGCAGCTTAGCCCCGCTTAGCGGGAGGGACTACGAGCAGTACTTC. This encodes CASSLAPLSGRDYEQYF.

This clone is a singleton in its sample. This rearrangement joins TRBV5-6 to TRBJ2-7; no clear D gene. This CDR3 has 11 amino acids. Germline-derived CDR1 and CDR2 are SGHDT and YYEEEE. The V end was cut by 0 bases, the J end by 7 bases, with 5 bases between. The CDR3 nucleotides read TGTGCCAGCAGCTTGGCAGATGAGCAGTACTTC. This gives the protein CASSLADEQYF.

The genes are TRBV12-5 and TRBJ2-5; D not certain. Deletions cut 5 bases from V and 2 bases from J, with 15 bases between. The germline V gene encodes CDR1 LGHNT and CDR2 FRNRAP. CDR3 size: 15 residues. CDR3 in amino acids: CASGRTDWLQETQYF. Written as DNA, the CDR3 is TGTGCTAGTGGTCGAACCGACTGGTTACAAGAGACCCAGTACTTC.

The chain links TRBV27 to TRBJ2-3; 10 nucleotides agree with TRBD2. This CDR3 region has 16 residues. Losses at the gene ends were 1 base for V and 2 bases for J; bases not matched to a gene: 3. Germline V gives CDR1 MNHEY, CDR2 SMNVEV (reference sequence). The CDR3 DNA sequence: TGTGCCAGCAGTTTATTTCTAGCGGGGGTCACAGATACGCAGTATTTT. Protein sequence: CASSLFLAGVTDTQYF.

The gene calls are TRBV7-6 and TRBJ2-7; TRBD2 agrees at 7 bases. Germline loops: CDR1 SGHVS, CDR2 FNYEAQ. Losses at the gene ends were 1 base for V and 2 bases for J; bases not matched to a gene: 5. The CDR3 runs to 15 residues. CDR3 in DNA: TGTGCCAGCAGCTTAGAACCTAGCGGTACCTACGAGCAGTACTTC. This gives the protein CASSLEPSGTYEQYF.

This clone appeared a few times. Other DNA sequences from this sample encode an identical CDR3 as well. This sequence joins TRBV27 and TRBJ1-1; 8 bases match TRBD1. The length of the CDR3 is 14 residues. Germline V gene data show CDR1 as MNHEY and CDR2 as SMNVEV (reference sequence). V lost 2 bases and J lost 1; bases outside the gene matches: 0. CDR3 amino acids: CASSLDRGNTEAFF. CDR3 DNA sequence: TGTGCCAGCAGTTTAGACAGGGGGAACACTGAAGCTTTCTTT.

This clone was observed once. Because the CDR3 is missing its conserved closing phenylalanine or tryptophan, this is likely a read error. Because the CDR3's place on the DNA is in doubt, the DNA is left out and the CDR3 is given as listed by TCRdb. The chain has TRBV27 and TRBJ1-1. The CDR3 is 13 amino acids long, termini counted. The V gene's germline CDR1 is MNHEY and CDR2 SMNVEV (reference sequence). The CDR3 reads CASSFQFGGPLVA.

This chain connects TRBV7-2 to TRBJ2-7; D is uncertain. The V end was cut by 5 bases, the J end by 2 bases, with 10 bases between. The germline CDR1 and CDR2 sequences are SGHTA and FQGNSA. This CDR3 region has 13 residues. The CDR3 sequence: CASSQPLAYEQYF. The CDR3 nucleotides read TGTGCCAGCAGCCAGCCTCTCGCCTACGAGCAGTACTTC.

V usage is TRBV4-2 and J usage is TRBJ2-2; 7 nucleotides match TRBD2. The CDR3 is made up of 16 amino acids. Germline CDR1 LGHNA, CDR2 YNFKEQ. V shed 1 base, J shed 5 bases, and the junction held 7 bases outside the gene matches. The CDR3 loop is CASSQVAGEGTGELFF. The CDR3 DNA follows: TGTGCCAGCAGCCAAGTTGCGGGAGAAGGAACCGGGGAGCTGTTTTTT.

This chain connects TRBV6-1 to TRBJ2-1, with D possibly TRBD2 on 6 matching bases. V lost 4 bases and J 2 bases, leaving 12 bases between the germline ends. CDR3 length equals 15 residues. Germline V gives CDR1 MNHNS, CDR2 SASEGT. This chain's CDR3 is CASSGAWGAYNEQFF. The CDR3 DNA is TGTGCCAGCAGTGGTGCGTGGGGGGCCTACAATGAGCAGTTCTTC.

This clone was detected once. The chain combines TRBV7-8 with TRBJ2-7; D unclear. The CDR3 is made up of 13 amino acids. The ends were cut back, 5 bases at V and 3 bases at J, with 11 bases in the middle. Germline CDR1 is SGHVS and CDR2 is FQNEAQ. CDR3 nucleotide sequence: TGTGCCAGCAGCCCCACCCTCGACTACGAGCAGTACTTC. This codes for CASSPTLDYEQYF.

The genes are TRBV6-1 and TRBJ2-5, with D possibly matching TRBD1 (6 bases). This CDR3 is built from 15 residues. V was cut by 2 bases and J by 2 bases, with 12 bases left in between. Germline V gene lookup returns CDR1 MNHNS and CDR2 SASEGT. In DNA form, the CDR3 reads TGTGCCAGCAGTGAAAGGGGACACCCGCAAGAGACCCAGTACTTC. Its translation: CASSERGHPQETQYF.

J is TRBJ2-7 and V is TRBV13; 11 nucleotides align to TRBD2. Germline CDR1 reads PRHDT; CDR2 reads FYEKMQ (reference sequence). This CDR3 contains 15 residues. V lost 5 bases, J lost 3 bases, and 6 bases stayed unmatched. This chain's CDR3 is CASSPSSGRVYEQYF. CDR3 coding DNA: TGTGCCAGCAGCCCCAGTAGCGGGAGGGTCTACGAGCAGTACTTC.

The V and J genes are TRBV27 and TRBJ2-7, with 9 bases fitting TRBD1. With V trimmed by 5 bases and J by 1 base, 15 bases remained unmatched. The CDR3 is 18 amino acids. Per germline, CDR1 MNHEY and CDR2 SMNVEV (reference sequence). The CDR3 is CASSPTRDRVTSSYEQYF. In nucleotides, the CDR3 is TGTGCCAGCAGTCCAACCCGGGACAGGGTTACATCATCCTACGAGCAGTACTTC.

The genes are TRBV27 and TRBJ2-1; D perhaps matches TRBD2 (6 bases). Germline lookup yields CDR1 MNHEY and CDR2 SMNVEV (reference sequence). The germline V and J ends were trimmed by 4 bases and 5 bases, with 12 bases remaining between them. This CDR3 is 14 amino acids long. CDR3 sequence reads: CASSWRDPHNEQFF. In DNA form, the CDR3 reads TGTGCCAGCAGTTGGCGGGACCCACACAATGAGCAGTTCTTC.